This T cell receptor beta chain was documented in a study of shared clonotypes between healthy human individuals. Study results and limitations: Between a few donors, naive CD4 clonotypes were shared at a level of around 4.8%.

As regards this clone: The antigen remains undetermined.

Sequencing was performed with immunoSEQ multiplex PCR; in TCRdb, only in-frame clones are kept and a portion is missing. The profile covers approximately 2,000,000 clones, with roughly 92% appearing a single time and around 0.38% taken by the ten largest. V lost 6 bases, J lost 2 bases, and 10 bases lay in between. The germline gives CDR1 SGHDN, CDR2 FVKESK. The CDR3 contains 13 residues. The specimen was naive CD4+ T cells from PBMCs. This sample's subset: CD45RA+ positively selected. The chain recombines TRBV14 with TRBJ1-2; the D gene is possibly TRBD1 (5 bases). The receptor comes from a man between 18 and 29 years old in good health. Some clones in this sample may be carry-over from other donors' samples. The CDR3 region is CASSRTRNYGYTF. CDR3 DNA: TGTGCCAGCAGTCGGACAAGGAACTATGGCTACACCTTC.